This T cell receptor beta chain was obtained from a study of cytomegalovirus exposure and HLA in healthy donors. Study-wide findings and caveats: Per published accounts, TCR beta sequences correctly predicted the HLA-A and HLA-B alleles of most subjects.

Regarding this clone: Its antigen remains unidentified.

It was with 60 Vbeta and 13 Jbeta primers that the PCR ran. The table came from immunoSEQ multiplex PCR; TCRdb's copy has only in-frame clones and leaves some out. The repertoire includes 150,000 to 200,000 clones, 70% to 90% of them detected once, and almost 2% sits in the top ten. The CDR3 has 14 amino acids. CDR1 and CDR2 (germline): MDHEN, SYDVKM. Deletions cut 6 bases from V and 4 bases from J, with 16 bases between. J is TRBJ2-7 and V is TRBV28; TRBD2 is a possible D gene (6 bases). Input material: PBMCs. The clonotype originates from a woman in her late teens or twenties in good health and CMV-seronegative. CDR3 amino acids: CASSAGGVQYEQYF. The CDR3 region has the DNA TGTGCCAGCAGCGCCGGGGGAGTGCAATACGAGCAGTACTTC.